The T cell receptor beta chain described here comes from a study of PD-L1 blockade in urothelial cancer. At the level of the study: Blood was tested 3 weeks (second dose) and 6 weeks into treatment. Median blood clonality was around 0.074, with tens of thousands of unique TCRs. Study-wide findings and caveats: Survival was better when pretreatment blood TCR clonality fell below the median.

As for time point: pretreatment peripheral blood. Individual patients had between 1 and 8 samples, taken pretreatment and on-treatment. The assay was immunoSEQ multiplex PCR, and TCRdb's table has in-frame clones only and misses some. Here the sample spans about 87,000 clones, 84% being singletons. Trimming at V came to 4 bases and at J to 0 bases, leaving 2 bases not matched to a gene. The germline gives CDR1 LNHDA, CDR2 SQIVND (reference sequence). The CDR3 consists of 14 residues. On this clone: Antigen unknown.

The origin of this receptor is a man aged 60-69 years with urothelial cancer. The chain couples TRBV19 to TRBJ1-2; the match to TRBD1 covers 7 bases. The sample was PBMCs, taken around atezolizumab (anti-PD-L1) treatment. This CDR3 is CASSTGQTNYGYTF. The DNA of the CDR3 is TGTGCCAGTAGTACGGGACAGACTAACTATGGCTACACCTTC.